This TCR beta chain was sequenced for a study of cytomegalovirus exposure and HLA in healthy donors. Overall study findings and caveats: HLA restriction was apparent for most CMV-associated TCR beta chains in a later analysis. In a later analysis, HLA-associated TCR beta chains were more clonally expanded than equally common others.

PCR primers comprised 60 Vbeta and 13 Jbeta primers. Data came from immunoSEQ multiplex PCR; TCRdb stores just in-frame clones and leaves some out. The sample lists about 80,000 clones; 80% were seen once. On this clone: Its antigen is undetermined.

There are 13 residues in the CDR3. Unmatched junction bases numbered 2, after V lost 2 bases and J lost 6 bases. Looked up from germline, CDR1 is SGHNT and CDR2 is YENEEA. The sample comprised PBMCs. The receptor was derived from a man aged 50 to 59 in good health and CMV-seropositive. The chain uses TRBV11-3 and TRBJ1-1; 8 nucleotides align to TRBD1. Here the CDR3 reads CASSLTQGAEAFF. CDR3 nucleotides: TGTGCCAGCAGCTTAACACAGGGGGCTGAAGCTTTCTTT.